Listed below are T cell receptor beta chains from one sample, sequenced in a study of human T cells and chemical hapten exposure. MiXCR was run by TCRdb on the RACE reads, yielding one entry per CDR3 protein. The sample records approximately 84,000 distinct CDR3 sequences, about 9% being singletons. The material sequenced was whole blood. The source of these receptors is a male donor in good health. Some clones in this sample may be carry-over from other donors' samples. The CDR3 runs from the conserved cysteine through the conserved F or W. D genes are given only for firm matches. Expanded clones get a size class; other rows say once, few or many, or leave the size out.

few | TRBJ2-7 | TRBV6-1 | - | CASSARTAPYEQYF | TGTGCCAGCAGTGCCCGGACCGCGCCGTACGAGCAGTACTTC
many | TRBJ2-6 | TRBV18 | TRBD1 | CASSPIGQVLESSGANVLTF | TGTGCCAGCTCACCAATTGGACAGGTTCTAGAGAGCTCTGGGGCCAACGTCCTGACTTTC
many | TRBJ1-5 | TRBV12-3/TRBV12-4 | TRBD1 | CASSFWDRGNQPQHF | TGTGCCAGCAGTTTTTGGGACAGAGGCAATCAGCCCCAGCATTTT
- | TRBJ1-2 | TRBV6-5 | TRBD1 | CASRPSATGVNGYTF | TGTGCCAGCAGACCTTCCGCGACAGGGGTTAATGGCTACACCTTC
many | TRBJ1-2 | TRBV29-1 | TRBD1 | CSVGTGTKGYTF | TGCAGCGTCGGGACAGGCACGAAGGGCTACACCTTC
- | TRBJ2-5 | TRBV29-1 | - | CSVLYLRPQETQYF | TGCAGCGTCTTGTACCTCCGACCCCAAGAGACCCAGTACTTC
few | TRBJ1-5 | TRBV12-3/TRBV12-4 | - | CASSGGGRGAQHF | TGTGCCAGCAGTGGAGGAGGTCGGGGGGCCCAGCATTTT
- | TRBJ2-7 | TRBV30 | - | CAWSVLGDYEQYF | TGTGCCTGGAGTGTACTCGGGGACTACGAGCAGTACTTC
- | TRBJ2-7 | TRBV4-1 | - | CASSQQKGYEQYF | TGCGCCAGCAGCCAACAAAAGGGCTACGAGCAGTACTTC
few | TRBJ2-5 | TRBV7-3 | TRBD2 | CASSLISGGPEPQYF | TGTGCCAGCAGCTTAATTAGCGGGGGGCCAGAGCCCCAGTACTTC
- | TRBJ1-2 | TRBV12-3/TRBV12-4 | - | CASSPGGSNYGYTF | TGTGCCAGCAGTCCTGGCGGTTCTAACTATGGCTACACCTTC
few | TRBJ1-2 | TRBV12-3/TRBV12-4 | - | CASSLASGRSGGYTF | TGTGCCAGCAGTTTAGCGTCAGGCAGATCGGGTGGCTACACCTTC
few | TRBJ2-1 | TRBV12-5 | TRBD2 | CASGWSTSGGVSEQFF | TGTGCTAGTGGTTGGAGTACTAGCGGGGGGGTAAGTGAGCAGTTCTTC
many | TRBJ2-7 | TRBV4-1 | TRBD1 | CASSQYRDRAYEQYF | TGCGCCAGCAGCCAATACCGGGACAGGGCCTACGAGCAGTACTTC
few | TRBJ1-4 | TRBV19 | - | CASSMRGKNEKLFF | TGTGCCAGTAGTATGAGGGGAAAGAATGAAAAACTGTTTTTT
- | TRBJ2-1 | TRBV5-1 | TRBD2 | CASSFSGAYNEQFF | TGCGCCAGTTCCTTTAGCGGGGCCTACAATGAGCAGTTCTTC
few | TRBJ2-5 | TRBV12-3/TRBV12-4 | TRBD2 | CASSPRLAGRTQYF | TGTGCCAGCAGTCCGCGACTAGCCGGGAGGACCCAGTACTTC
few | TRBJ2-1 | TRBV27 | TRBD1 | CASSLPLTGFNEQFF | TGTGCCAGCAGTCTCCCCCTGACAGGGTTCAATGAGCAGTTCTTC
- | TRBJ1-1 | TRBV5-1 | - | CASSIQVDTEAFF | TGCGCCAGCAGCATTCAGGTCGACACTGAAGCTTTCTTT